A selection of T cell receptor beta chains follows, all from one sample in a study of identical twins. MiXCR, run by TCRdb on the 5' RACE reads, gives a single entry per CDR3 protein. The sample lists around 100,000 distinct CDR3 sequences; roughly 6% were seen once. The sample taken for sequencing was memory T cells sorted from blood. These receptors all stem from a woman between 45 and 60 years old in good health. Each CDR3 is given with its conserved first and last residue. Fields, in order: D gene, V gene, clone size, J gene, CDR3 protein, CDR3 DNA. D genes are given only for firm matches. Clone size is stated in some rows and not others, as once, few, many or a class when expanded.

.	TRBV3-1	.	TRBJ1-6	CASSQGTEAPLHF	TGTGCCAGCAGCCAAGGGACAGAAGCACCCCTCCACTTT
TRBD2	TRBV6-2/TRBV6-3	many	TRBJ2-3	CATVSGTSGTDTQYF	TGTGCCACGGTGTCCGGGACTAGCGGCACAGATACGCAGTATTTT
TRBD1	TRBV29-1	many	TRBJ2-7	CSGRQGIFDEQYF	TGCAGCGGACGACAGGGGATATTCGACGAGCAGTACTTC
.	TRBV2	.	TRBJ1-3	CASSAGPGNTIYF	TGTGCCAGCAGTGCAGGGCCTGGAAACACCATATATTTT
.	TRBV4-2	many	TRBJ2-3	CASSPSGQSTDTQYF	TGTGCCAGCAGCCCCTCAGGACAGAGCACAGATACGCAGTATTTT
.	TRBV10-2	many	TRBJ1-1	CASKRQVEAFF	TGCGCCAGCAAACGACAGGTTGAAGCTTTCTTT
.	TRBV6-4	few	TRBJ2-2	CASSDRDTGELFFF	.
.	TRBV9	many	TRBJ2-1	CASSVGQIKEEQFF	TGTGCCAGCAGCGTAGGGCAAATTAAGGAAGAGCAGTTCTTC
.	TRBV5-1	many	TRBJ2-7	CASSPGATPGEQYF	TGCGCCAGCAGCCCGGGGGCGACACCGGGGGAGCAGTACTTC
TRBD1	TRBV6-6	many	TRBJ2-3	CASSRQGWSDTQYF	TGTGCCAGCAGCCGACAGGGGTGGTCAGATACGCAGTATTTT